In its sample, the clone carrying this T cell receptor beta chain was seen a few times. These data belong to a study of shared clonotypes between healthy human individuals. Germline CDR1 is SGHTA and CDR2 is FQGNSA. V was cut by 4 bases and J by 2 bases, with 15 bases left in between. The CDR3 is 15 residues long. The data were produced by immunoSEQ multiplex PCR, yet TCRdb's version contains in-frame clones alone and is incomplete. Among about 2.4 million clones listed, 80% to 95% were seen once. The gene calls are TRBV7-2 and TRBJ2-7; the D gene is possibly TRBD1 (5 bases). This sequence was found in a man aged 18 to 30 in good health. Some clones in this sample may be carry-over from other donors' samples. The sample consisted of naive CD4+ T cells from PBMCs. Subset given: CD45RA+ positively selected. The CDR3 loop is CASSYQGQIPYEQYF. As DNA, the CDR3 is TGTGCCAGCAGCTATCAGGGTCAGATTCCCTACGAGCAGTACTTC.